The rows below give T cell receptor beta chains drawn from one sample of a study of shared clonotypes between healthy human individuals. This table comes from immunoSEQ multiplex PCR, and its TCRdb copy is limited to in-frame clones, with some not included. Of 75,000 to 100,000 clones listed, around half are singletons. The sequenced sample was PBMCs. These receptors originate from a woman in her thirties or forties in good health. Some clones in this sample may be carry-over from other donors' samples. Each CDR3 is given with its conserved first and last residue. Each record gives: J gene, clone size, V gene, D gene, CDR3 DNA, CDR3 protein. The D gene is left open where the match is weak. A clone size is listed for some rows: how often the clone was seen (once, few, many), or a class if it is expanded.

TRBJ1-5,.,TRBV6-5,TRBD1,TGTGCCAGCAGTTCCGGGACAGGGGGGAATCAGCCCCAGCATTTT,CASSSGTGGNQPQHF
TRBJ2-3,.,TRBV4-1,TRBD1,TGCGCCAGCAGCCACCCCGGGACAGGACGTACAGATACGCAGTATTTT,CASSHPGTGRTDTQYF
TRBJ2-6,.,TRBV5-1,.,TGCGCCAGCAGCCTAGCTACCGGGGCCAACGTCCTGACTTTC,CASSLATGANVLTF
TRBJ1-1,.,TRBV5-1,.,TGCGCCAGCAGCTTGACGGGATCAACAGGGTCGAACACTGAAGCTTTCTTT,CASSLTGSTGSNTEAFF
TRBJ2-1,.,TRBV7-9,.,TGTGCCAGCAGCTTAGCGTACGGGGCCTACAATGAGCAGTTCTTC,CASSLAYGAYNEQFF
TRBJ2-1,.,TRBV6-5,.,TGTGCCAGCAGTTCACGTATTAATGAGCAGTTCTTC,CASSSRINEQFF
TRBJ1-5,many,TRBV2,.,TGTGCCAGCAGTGAATCGGGGGGGCTATCGCCCCAGCATTTT,CASSESGGLSPQHF
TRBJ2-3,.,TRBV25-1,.,TGTGCCAGCAGTGAATTTCGGACGGCACAGAGCACAGATACACAGTATTTT,CASSEFRTAQSTDTQYF
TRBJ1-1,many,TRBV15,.,TGTGCCACCAGCAGCCCAGGGCGGGTCAACACTGAAGCTTTCTTT,CATSSPGRVNTEAFF
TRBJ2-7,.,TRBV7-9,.,TGTGCCAGCAGCTCCGAGGGTAGGGAACGCGAGCAGTACTTC,CASSSEGREREQYF
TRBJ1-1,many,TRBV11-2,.,TGTGCCAGCAGCTTAGATAGGGACACTGAAGCTTTCTTT,CASSLDRDTEAFF
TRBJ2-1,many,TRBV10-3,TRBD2,TGTGCCATCAGTGATCTTGCGGGAGGCCCCTATGAGCAGTTCTTC,CAISDLAGGPYEQFF
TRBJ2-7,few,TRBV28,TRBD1,TGTGCCAGCCTCGCCGGACAGGGCAAGAGCTCCTACGAGCAGTACTTC,CASLAGQGKSSYEQYF
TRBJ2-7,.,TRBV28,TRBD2,TGTGCCAGCAGTCCCGCGACCCTACTAGCGGGCGAGCAGTACTTC,CASSPATLLAGEQYF
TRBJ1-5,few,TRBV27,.,TGTGCCAGCAGTTTATTACAGGGCACTCAGCCCCAGCATTTT,CASSLLQGTQPQHF
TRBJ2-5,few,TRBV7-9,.,TGTGCCAGCAGTAGACAGGCCCAAGAGACCCAGTACTTC,CASSRQAQETQYF
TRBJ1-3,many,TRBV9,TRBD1,TGTGCCAGCAGCGCCCAGGACAGGGCAGGCTCTGGAAACACCATATATTTT,CASSAQDRAGSGNTIYF
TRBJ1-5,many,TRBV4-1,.,TGCGCCAGCAGCCAAGGTCAGCTGGGTAAGCCCCAGCATTTT,CASSQGQLGKPQHF
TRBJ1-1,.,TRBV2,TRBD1,TGTGCCAGCAGTGGGACAGGGGGCGTCACTGAAGCTTTCTTT,CASSGTGGVTEAFF
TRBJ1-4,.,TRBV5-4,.,TGTGCCAGCAGCTCCGGACAGACTAATGAAAAACTGTTTTTT,CASSSGQTNEKLFF
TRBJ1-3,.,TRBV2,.,TGTGCCAGCAGTGTTGGGGTAGCCACCATATATTTT,CASSVGVATIYF
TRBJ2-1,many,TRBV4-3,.,TGCGCCAGCAGCCATCCGGGCGCGGATACCTACAATGAGCAGTTCTTC,CASSHPGADTYNEQFF
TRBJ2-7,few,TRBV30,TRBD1,TGTGCCGGCCGGGACAGCCGCTACGAGCAGTACTTC,CAGRDSRYEQYF
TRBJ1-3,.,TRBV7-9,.,TGTGCCACCCCTCACGGCTCTGGAAACACCATATATTTT,CATPHGSGNTIYF
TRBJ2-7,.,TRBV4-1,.,TGCGCCAGCAGCCAAGGACACAACTCCTACGAGCAGTACTTC,CASSQGHNSYEQYF
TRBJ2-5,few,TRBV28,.,TGTGCCAGCAGTTTAGGGCGGGGGCCCCGGGTGGAGACCCAGTACTTC,CASSLGRGPRVETQYF
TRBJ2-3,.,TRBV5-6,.,TGTGCCAGCAGCTTGGACAGTCGGCACACAGATACGCAGTATTTT,CASSLDSRHTDTQYF
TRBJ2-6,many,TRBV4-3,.,TGCGCCAGCAGCCAAGACGGCAGCTCTGGGGCCAACGTCCTGACTTTC,CASSQDGSSGANVLTF
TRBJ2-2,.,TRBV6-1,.,TGTGCCACAGGAGAGCGTACGAACACCGGGGAGCTGTTTTTT,CATGERTNTGELFF
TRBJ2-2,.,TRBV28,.,TGTGCCAGCAGACTAGTGTCCACCGGGGAGCTGTTTTTT,CASRLVSTGELFF
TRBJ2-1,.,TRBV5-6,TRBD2,TGTGCCAGCAGCTTGGGGCGGGGGGACAATGAGCAGTTCTTC,CASSLGRGDNEQFF
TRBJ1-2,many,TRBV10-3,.,TGTGCCATCACGGAAGGGATAGAGGGCTACACCTTC,CAITEGIEGYTF
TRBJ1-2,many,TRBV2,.,TGTGCCAGCAGGACGGAGGGGCTGGTAATAGGCTACACCTTC,CASRTEGLVIGYTF
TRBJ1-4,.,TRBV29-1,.,TGCAGCGTTGAACAGGGAACTAATGAAAAACTGTTTTTT,CSVEQGTNEKLFF
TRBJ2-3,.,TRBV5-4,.,TGTGCCAGCAGACCCGGGACGCGGAGCACAGATACGCAGTATTTT,CASRPGTRSTDTQYF
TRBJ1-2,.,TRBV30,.,TGTGCCTGGAGTGTAGGTAGGGGGAGTAACTATGGCTACACCTTC,CAWSVGRGSNYGYTF
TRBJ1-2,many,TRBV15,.,TGTGCCACCAGCAGACCCGAGGAGGGAAACTATGGCTACACCTTC,CATSRPEEGNYGYTF
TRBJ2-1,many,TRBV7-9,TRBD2,TGTGCCAGCAGCTTAAGGGCTAGCGGGAGTTCTGAGCAGTTCTTC,CASSLRASGSSEQFF
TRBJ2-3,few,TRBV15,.,TGTGCCACCAGCACAAAAGGACAGCGATCTTGGGATACGCAGTATTTT,CATSTKGQRSWDTQYF
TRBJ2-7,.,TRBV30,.,TGTGCCTGGAGTGTTCAGGGACCGGGCTACGAGCAGTACTTC,CAWSVQGPGYEQYF
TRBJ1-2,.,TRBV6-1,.,TGTGCCAGTGCTACGGGCGTTGGGGGCTACACCTTC,CASATGVGGYTF
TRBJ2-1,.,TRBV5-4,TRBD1,TGTGCCAGCAGCTTGGGGACAGGGATCGATGAGCAGTTCTTC,CASSLGTGIDEQFF
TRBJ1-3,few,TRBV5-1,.,TGCGCCAGCAGCCTCGACAGCTCTGGAAACACCATATATTTT,CASSLDSSGNTIYF
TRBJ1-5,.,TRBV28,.,TGTGCCAGCAGTCTCAGAGACATTAATCAGCCCCAGCATTTT,CASSLRDINQPQHF
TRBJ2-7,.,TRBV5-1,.,TGCGCCAGCAGCTTAAGCCGGGACACCTCCTACGAGCAGTACTTC,CASSLSRDTSYEQYF
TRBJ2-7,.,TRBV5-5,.,TGTGCCAGCAGCTTGGCGGGCCAGGGGTACTACGAGCAGTACTTC,CASSLAGQGYYEQYF
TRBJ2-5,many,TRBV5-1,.,TGCGCCAGCAGCTTGGGGCAGATCCAAGAGACCCAGTACTTC,CASSLGQIQETQYF
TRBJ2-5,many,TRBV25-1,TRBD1,TGTGCCAGCAGTGATCGGGACAGCCAAGAGACCCAGTACTTC,CASSDRDSQETQYF
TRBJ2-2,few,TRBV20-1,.,TGCAGTGCGCAAGAGACCGGGGAGCTGTTTTTT,CSAQETGELFF
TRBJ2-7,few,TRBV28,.,TGTGCCAGCAGCCCCACGGGGTGGGACGGGTACTACGAGCAGTACTTC,CASSPTGWDGYYEQYF
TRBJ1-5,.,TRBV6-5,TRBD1,TGTGCCAGCCGGCTTCCGGGACAGGTCGATCAGCCCCAGCATTTT,CASRLPGQVDQPQHF